The present entry profiles one TCR beta chain with its context. What it binds is unknown. RNA was isolated and reverse transcribed to cDNA, the sequencing template. Clones were sequenced by immunoSEQ multiplex PCR, and TCRdb holds only the in-frame ones, with some missing. The data hold 110,000 to 150,000 clones, with roughly four fifths observed a single time. The data were taken from a study of CD8+ T cells in alopecia areata. Overall study findings and caveats: In blood and scalp, many expanded lesional clones persisted during tofacitinib. Unlike in mice, where it was clearer, TCR sharing across patients was less clear, possibly HLA-related.

As for treatment: oral pan-JAK inhibitor, 5-10 mg twice daily. This CDR3 has 13 residues. V lost 4 bases to trimming and J lost 10 bases, with 14 bases between them. Germline lookup yields CDR1 SEHNR and CDR2 FQNEAQ (reference sequence). The rearrangement links TRBV7-9 to TRBJ2-1; a weak D match, TRBD2 (5 bases). The sample consisted of CD8+ T cells sorted from blood, taken at week 4, from a patient treated with tofacitinib. This sequence originates from a human donor with alopecia areata. CDR3 in amino acids: CASSSLGVPEQFF. The CDR3 region has the DNA TGTGCCAGCAGCTCCCTCGGGGTACCGGAGCAGTTCTTC.